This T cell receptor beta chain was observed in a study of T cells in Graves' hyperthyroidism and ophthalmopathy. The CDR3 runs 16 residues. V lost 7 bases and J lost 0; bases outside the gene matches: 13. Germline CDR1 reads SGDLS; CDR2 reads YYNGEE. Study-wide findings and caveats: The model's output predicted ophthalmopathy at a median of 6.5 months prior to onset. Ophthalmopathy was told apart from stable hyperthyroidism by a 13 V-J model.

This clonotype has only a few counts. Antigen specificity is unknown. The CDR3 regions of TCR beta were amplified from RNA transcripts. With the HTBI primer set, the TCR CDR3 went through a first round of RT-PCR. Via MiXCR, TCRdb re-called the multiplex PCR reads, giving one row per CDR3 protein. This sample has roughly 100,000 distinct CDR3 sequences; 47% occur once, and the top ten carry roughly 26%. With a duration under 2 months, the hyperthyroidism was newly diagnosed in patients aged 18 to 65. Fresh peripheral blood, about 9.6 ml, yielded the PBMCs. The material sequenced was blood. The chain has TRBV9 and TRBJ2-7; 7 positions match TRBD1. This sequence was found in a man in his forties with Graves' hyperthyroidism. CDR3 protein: CASSPMTGTYSYEQYF. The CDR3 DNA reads TGTGCCAGCTCACCGATGACAGGGACCTACTCCTACGAGCAGTACTTC. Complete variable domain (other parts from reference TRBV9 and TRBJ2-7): DSGVTQTPKHLITATGQRVTLRCSPRSGDLSVYWYQQSLDQGLQFLIQYYNGEERAKGNILERFSAQQFPDLHSELNLSSLELGDSALYFCASSPMTGTYSYEQYFGPGTRLTVT.